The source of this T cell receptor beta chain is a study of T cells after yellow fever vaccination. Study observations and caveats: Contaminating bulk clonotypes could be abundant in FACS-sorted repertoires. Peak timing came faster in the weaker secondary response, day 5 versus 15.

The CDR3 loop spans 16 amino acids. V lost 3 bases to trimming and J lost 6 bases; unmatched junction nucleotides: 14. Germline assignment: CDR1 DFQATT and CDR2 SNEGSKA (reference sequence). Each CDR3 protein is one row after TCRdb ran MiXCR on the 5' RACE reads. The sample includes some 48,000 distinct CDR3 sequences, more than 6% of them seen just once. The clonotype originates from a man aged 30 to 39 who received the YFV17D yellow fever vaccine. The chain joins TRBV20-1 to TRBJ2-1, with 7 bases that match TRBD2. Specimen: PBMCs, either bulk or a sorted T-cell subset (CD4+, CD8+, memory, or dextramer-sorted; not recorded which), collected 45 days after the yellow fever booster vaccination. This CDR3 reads CSARGGGAGILNEQFF. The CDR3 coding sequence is TGCAGTGCTAGGGGGGGGGGAGCGGGGATTCTCAATGAGCAGTTCTTC.